This T cell receptor (beta chain) is from a study of T-cell memory formation after mild COVID-19. About the research overall: TCR clustering was largely donor specific. Notes on the study in general: Memory cells collected pre-infection included some clones that later responded, suggesting cross-reactive memory joined. Contracting clones localized mainly to CM and EM when CD4+ and mainly to EMRA when CD8+. Clones that got smaller from day 15 to 85 had even CD4/CD8, while clones growing later tipped toward CD4+.

There are many counts of this clonotype. Antigen specificity is unknown. Trimming took 4 bases from V and 0 from J, leaving 11 bases between them. This CDR3 is built from 15 residues. Germline CDR1 reads SEHNR; CDR2 reads FQNEAQ (reference sequence). TCRdb independently ran MiXCR on the 5' RACE reads; one entry per CDR3 protein. The profile covers 340,000 or so distinct CDR3 sequences, with approximately 12% appearing a single time and around 21% taken by the ten largest. The TCR originated in a man aged 18-30 years who had mild COVID-19 (a few samples of this study predate the infection). Cell type and time point are not known. Sequenced: PBMCs or a T cell subset sorted from them (not recorded which). V gene TRBV7-9 combines with J gene TRBJ2-3; TRBD2 might be the D (5 bases). The DNA for the CDR3 is TGTGCCAGCAGCTGGCCTGGCGGGAGCACAGATACGCAGTATTTT. This encodes CASSWPGGSTDTQYF.